This T cell receptor beta chain was recorded in a study of blood T cell repertoires in COVID-19. In the study overall: Samples taken during acute and convalescent COVID-19 were collected in the United States, Italy and Spain. T cells, B-cell-depleted T cells, or PBMCs supplied cDNA or gDNA.

As processed by the authors: Estimated nucleated cell counts came from reference gene primer amplification. Clones were sequenced by immunoSEQ multiplex PCR, and TCRdb holds only the in-frame ones, with some missing. V, J and clone size were drawn from that table, and D and trimming were deduced from the DNA. The table shows 150,000 to 200,000 clones, with roughly 86% occurring only once. This TCR was recovered from a man between 18 and 29 years old with acute or convalescent COVID-19. Material: peripheral blood.

The DNA of the CDR3 is TGCGCCAGCAGCCAACTAGCGGGGGGGCTATACGATGAGCAGTTCTTC. Protein product: CASSQLAGGLYDEQFF. The chain uses TRBV4-1 and TRBJ2-1; 12 nucleotides match TRBD2. The CDR3 extends over 16 amino acids. V dropped 2 bases and J dropped 8; count of bases not matched to a gene: 7. The germline gives CDR1 MGHRA, CDR2 YSYEKL.